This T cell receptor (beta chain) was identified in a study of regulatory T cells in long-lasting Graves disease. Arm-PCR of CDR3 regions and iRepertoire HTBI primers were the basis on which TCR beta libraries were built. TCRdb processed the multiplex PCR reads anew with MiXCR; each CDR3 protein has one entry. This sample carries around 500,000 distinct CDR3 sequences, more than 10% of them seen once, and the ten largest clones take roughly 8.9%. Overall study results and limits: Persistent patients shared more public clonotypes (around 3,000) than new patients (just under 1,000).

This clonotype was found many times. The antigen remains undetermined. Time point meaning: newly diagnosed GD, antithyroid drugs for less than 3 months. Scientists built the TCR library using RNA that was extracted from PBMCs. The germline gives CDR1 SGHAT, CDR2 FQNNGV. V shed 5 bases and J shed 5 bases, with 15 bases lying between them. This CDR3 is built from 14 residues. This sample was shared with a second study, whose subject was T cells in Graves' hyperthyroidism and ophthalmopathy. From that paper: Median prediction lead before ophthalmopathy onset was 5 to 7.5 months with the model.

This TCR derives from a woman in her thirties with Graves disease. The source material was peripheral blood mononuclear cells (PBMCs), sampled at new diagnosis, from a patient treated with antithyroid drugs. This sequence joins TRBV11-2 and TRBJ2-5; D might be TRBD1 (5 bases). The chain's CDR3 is CASSRQRSLETQYF. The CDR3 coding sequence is TGTGCCAGCAGCCGACAGAGGTCTCTCGAGACCCAGTACTTC.